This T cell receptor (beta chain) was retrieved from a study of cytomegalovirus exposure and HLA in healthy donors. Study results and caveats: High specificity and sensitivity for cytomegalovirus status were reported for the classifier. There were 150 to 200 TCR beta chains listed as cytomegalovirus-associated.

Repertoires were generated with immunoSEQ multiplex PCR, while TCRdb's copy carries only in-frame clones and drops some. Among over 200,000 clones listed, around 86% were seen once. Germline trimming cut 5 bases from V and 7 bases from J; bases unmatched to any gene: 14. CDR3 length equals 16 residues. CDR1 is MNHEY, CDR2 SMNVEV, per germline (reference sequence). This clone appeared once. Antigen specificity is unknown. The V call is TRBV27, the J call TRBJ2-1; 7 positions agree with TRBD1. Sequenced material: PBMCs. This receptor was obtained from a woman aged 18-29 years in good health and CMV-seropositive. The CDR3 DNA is TGTGCCAGCAGTCTCATACCCGAGGACAGGTTGAATGAGCAGTTCTTC. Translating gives CASSLIPEDRLNEQFF.